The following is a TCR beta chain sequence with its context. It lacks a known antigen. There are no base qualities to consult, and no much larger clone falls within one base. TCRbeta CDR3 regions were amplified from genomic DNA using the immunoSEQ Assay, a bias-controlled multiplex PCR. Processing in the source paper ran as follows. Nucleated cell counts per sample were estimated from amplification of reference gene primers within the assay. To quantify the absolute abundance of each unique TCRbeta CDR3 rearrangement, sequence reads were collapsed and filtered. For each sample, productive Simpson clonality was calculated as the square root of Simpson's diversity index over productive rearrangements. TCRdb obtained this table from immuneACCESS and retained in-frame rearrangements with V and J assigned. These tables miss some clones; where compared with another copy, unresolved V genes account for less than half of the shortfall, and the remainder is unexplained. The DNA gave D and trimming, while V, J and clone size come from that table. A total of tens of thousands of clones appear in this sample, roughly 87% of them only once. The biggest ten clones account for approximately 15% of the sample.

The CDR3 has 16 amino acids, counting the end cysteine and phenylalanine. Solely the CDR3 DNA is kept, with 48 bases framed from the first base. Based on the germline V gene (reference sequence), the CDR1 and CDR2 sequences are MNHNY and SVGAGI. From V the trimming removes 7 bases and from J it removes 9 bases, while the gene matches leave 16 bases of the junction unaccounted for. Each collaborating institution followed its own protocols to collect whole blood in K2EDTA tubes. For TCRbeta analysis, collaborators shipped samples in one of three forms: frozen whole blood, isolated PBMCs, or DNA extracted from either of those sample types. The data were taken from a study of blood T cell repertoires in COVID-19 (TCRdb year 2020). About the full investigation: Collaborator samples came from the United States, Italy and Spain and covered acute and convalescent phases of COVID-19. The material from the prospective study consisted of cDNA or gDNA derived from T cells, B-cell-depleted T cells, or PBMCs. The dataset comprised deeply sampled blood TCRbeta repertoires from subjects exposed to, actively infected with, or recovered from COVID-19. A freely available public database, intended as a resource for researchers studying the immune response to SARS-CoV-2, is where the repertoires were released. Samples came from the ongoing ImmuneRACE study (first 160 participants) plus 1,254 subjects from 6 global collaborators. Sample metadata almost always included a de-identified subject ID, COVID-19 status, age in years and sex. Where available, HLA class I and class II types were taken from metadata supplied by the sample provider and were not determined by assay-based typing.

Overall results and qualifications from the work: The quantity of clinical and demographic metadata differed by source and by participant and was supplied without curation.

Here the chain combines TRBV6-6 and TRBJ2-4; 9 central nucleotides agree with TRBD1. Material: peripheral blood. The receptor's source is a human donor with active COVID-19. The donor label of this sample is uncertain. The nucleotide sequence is TGTGCCAGCACCCGAAGGACAGGGGATTATATGGCCATTCAGTACTTC. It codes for CASTRRTGDYMAIQYF.